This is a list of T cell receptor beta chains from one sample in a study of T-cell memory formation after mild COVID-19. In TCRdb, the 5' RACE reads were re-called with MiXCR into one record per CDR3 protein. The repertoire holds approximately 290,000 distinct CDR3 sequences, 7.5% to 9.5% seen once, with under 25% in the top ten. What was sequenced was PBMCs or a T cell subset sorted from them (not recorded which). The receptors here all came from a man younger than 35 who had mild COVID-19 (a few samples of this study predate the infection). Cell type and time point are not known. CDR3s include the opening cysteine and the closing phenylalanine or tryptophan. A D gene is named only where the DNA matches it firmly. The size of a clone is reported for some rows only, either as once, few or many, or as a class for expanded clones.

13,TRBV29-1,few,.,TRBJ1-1,TGCAGCGTTGCAGGGGCGACGAACACTGAAGCTTTCTTT,CSVAGATNTEAFF
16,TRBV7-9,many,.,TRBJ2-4,TGTGCCAGCAGCCCAAAGGAGGGGTTAGCCAAAAACATTCAGTACTTC,CASSPKEGLAKNIQYF
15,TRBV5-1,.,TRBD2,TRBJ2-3,TGCGCCAGCAGCCCGCCGGCGGGGGGTCCCAGTACGCAGTATTTT,CASSPPAGGPSTQYF
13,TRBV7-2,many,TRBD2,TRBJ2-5,TGTGCCAGCAGTCTTGGACTAGTAAGGACCCAGTACTTC,CASSLGLVRTQYF
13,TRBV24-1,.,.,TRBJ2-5,TGTGCCACCAGTAGACGGGGCCAAGAGACCCAGTACTTC,CATSRRGQETQYF
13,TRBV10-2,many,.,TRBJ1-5,TGCGCCAGCAGCAGAGCAGGGCAACAGCCCCAGCATTTT,CASSRAGQQPQHF
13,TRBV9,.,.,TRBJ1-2,TGTGCCAGCAGCCCGGACACGCAATCGGGCTACACCTTC,CASSPDTQSGYTF
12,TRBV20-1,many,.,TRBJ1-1,TGCAGTGCGCACAGAGAGAACACTGAAGCTTTCTTT,CSAHRENTEAFF
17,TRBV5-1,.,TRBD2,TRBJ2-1,TGCGCCAGCAGCGGGCTAGCGGGGGGGAGCTCCTACAATGAGCAGTTCTTC,CASSGLAGGSSYNEQFF
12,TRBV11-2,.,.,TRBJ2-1,TGTGCCAGCAGCTTAGTACAGACTACGCAGTTCTTC,CASSLVQTTQFF
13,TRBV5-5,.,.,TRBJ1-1,TGTGCCAGCAGCTTGGAAGTCAGGGGTATGGCTTTCTTT,CASSLEVRGMAFF
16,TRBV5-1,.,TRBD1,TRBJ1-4,TGCGCCAGCAGCAGGGACAGGGGCTCAACTAATGAAAAACTGTTTTTT,CASSRDRGSTNEKLFF
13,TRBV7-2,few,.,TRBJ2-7,TGTGCCAGCAGCTTTGACCGGGGCCGCGAGCAGTACTTC,CASSFDRGREQYF
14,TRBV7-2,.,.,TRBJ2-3,TGTGCCAGCAGCTTCCCCGGACAGCCAGATACGCAGTATTTT,CASSFPGQPDTQYF
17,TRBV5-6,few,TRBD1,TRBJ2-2,TGTGCCAGCAGCGTCGACAGGGGCAACTTGAACACCGGGGAGCTGTTTTTT,CASSVDRGNLNTGELFF
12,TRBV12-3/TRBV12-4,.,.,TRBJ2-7,TGTGCCAGCAGTCCCCATATCCACGAGCAGTACTTC,CASSPHIHEQYF
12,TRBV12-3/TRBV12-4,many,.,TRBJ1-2,TGTGCCAGCAGTTCGACCTGGAATGGCTACACCTTC,CASSSTWNGYTF
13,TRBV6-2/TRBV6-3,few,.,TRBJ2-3,TGTGCCAGCAGTTTGTGGGGGCAAGATACGCAGTATTTT,CASSLWGQDTQYF
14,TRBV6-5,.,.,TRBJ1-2,TGTGCCAGCAGTTACCGAACAGGGAGAGATGGCTACACCTTC,CASSYRTGRDGYTF
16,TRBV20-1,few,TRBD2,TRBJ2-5,TGCAGTGCGTCGACTAGCGGGGGGCCTGGCCCAGAGACCCAGTACTTC,CSASTSGGPGPETQYF
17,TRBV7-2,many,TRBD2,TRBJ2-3,TGTGCCAGCAGCAAACAAGGACTAGCGGGGCGCACAGATACGCAGTATTTT,CASSKQGLAGRTDTQYF
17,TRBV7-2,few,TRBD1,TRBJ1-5,TGTGCCAGCAGTTCCGGGACAGGGCTAGGTAGTCGTTATCGTCAGCATTTT,CASSSGTGLGSRYRQHF
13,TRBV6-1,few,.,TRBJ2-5,TGTGCCAGCAGTGAAAATTTAGCGCAGACCCAGTACTTC,CASSENLAQTQYF
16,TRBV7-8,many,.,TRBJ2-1,TGTGCCAGCAGCCCGGGGTTTGGGGACAAGAACAATGAGCAGTTCTTC,CASSPGFGDKNNEQFF
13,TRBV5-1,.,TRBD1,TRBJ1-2,TGCGCCAGCAGCTCAGGGGGTGGTGACGGCTACACCTTC,CASSSGGGDGYTF
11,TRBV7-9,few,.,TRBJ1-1,TGTGCCAGCAGCCAACGAACAAAAGCTTTCTTT,CASSQRTKAFF
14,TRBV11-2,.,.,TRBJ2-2,TGTGCCAGCAGTTCCGGACGGGACACCGGGGAGCTGTTTTTT,CASSSGRDTGELFF
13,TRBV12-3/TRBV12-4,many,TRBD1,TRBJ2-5,TGTGCCAGCAAAAACAGGGGGTGGGAGACCCAGTACTTC,CASKNRGWETQYF
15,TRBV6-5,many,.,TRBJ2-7,TGTGCCAGCAGTTACTCGACGGCTAAGGGGTACGAGCAGTACTTC,CASSYSTAKGYEQYF
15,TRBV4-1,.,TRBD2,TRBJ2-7,TGCGCCAGCAGCGCCAGACTAGCGGAGACCTACGAGCAGTACTTC,CASSARLAETYEQYF
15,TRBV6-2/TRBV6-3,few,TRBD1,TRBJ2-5,TGTGCCAGCAGCCGTAGGACAGGGGGCTGGGAGACCCAGTACTTC,CASSRRTGGWETQYF
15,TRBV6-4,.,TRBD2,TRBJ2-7,TGTGCCAGCAGTTTTGACACTAGCGGGGGGTACGAGCAGTACTTC,CASSFDTSGGYEQYF
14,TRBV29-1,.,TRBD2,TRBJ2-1,TGCAGCGTTGCGGTCCTAGCGGGGTACAATGAGCAGTTCTTC,CSVAVLAGYNEQFF
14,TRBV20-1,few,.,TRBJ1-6,TGCAGTGCTAGAGTCCGGGAGGGAAGTTCACCCCTCCACTTT,CSARVREGSSPLHF
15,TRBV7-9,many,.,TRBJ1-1,TGTGCCAGCAGCCCGGGGTCCACAGGGACTGCTGAAGCTTTCTTT,CASSPGSTGTAEAFF
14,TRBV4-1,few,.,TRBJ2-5,TGCGCCAGCAGCCAAGTTCTAATCCAAGAGACCCAGTACTTC,CASSQVLIQETQYF
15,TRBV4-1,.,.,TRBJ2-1,TGCGCCAGCAGCAAGGACTGGAGCGTAGAGAATGAGCAGTTCTTC,CASSKDWSVENEQFF
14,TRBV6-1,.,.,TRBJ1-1,TGTGCCAGCAGCACCGAAGTGGGGGGCACTGAAGCTTTCTTT,CASSTEVGGTEAFF
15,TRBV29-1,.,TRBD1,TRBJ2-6,TGCAGCGTTGATACGCAGGGGGACGGGGCCAACGTCCTGACTTTC,CSVDTQGDGANVLTF
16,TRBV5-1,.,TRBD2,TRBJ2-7,TGCGCCAGCAGCCCCACTAGCGGGGGTGCTTTATACGAGCAGTACTTC,CASSPTSGGALYEQYF
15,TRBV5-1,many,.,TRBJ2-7,TGCGCCAGCAGCTTTCAGTCAGGGGTCTCACGGGAGCAGTACTTC,CASSFQSGVSREQYF
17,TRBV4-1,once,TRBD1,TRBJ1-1,TGCGCCAGCAGCCGACCAAGGGGGACAGGGAGGAACACTGAAGCTTTCTTT,CASSRPRGTGRNTEAFF